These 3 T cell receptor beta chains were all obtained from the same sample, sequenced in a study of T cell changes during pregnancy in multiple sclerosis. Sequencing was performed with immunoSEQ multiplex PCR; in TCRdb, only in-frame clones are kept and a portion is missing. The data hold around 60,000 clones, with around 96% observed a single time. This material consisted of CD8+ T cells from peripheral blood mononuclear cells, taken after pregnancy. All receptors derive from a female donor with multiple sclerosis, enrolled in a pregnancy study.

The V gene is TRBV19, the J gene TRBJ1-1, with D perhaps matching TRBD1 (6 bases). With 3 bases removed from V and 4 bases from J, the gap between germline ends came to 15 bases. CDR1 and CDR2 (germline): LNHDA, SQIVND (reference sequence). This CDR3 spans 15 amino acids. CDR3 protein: CASSMGTGWSTEAFF. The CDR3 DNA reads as TGTGCCAGTAGTATGGGCACAGGGTGGTCCACTGAAGCTTTCTTT. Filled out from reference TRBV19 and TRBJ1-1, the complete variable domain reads DGGITQSPKYLFRKEGQNVTLSCEQNLNHDAMYWYRQDPGQGLRLIYYSQIVNDFQKGDIAEGYSVSREKKESFPLTVTSAQKNPTAFYLCASSMGTGWSTEAFFGQGTRLTVV.

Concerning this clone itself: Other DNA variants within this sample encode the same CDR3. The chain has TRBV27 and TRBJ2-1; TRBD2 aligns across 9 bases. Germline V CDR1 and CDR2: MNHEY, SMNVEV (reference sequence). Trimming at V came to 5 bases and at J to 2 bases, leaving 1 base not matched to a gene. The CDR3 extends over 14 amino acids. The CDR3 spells CASSLAGPYNEQFF. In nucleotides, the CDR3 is TGTGCCAGCAGTCTAGCGGGACCCTACAATGAGCAGTTCTTC.

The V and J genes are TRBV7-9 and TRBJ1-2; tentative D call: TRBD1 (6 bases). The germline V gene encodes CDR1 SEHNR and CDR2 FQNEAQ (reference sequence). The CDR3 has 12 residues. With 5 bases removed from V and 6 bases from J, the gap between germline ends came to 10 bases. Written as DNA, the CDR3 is TGTGCCAGCAGCCCGTACAGGGATGGCTACACCTTC. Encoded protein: CASSPYRDGYTF.